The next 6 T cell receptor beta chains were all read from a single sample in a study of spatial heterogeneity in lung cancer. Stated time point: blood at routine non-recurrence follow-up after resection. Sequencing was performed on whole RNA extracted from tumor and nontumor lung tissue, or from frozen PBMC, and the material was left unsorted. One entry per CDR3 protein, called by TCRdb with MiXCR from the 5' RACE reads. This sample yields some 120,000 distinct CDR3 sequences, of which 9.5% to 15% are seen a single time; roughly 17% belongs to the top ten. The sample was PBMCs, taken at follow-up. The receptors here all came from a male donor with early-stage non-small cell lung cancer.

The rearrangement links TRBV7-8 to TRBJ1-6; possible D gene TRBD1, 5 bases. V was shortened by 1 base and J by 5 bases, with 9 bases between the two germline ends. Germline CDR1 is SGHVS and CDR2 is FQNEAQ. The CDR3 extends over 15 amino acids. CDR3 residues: CASSLVETDNSPLHF. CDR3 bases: TGTGCCAGCAGCTTAGTGGAGACAGATAATTCACCCCTCCACTTT.

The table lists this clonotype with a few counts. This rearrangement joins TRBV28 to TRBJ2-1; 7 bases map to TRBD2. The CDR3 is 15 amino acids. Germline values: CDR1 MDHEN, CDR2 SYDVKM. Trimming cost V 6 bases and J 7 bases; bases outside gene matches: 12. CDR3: CASSLTRDYINEQFF. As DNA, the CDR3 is TGTGCCAGCAGCCTCACCCGGGACTATATTAATGAGCAGTTCTTC.

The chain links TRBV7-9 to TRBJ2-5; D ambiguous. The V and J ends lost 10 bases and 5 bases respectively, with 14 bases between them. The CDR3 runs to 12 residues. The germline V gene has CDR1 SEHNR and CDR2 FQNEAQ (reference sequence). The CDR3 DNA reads TGTGCCACCGGCCCAGCGCGTGAGACCCAGTACTTC. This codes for CATGPARETQYF.

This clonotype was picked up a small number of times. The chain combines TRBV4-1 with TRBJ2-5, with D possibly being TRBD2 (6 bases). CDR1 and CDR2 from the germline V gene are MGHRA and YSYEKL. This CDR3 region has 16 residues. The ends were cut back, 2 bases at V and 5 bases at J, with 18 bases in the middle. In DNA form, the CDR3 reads TGCGCCAGCAGCCAAAGCGGGCGGGGAATGAAGGAGACCCAGTACTTC. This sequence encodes CASSQSGRGMKETQYF.

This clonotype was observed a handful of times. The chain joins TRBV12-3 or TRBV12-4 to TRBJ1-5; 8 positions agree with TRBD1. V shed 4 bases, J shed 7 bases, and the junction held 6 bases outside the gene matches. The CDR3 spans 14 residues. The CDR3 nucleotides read TGTGCCAGCAGTTCTGGACAGGGAAGCCAGCCCCAGCATTTT. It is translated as CASSSGQGSQPQHF.

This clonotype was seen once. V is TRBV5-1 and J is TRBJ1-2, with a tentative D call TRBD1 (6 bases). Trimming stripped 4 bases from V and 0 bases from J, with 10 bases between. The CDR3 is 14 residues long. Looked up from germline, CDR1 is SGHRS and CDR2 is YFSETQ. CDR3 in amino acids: CASSHRVANYGYTF. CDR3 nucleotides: TGCGCCAGCAGCCACAGGGTAGCTAACTATGGCTACACCTTC.